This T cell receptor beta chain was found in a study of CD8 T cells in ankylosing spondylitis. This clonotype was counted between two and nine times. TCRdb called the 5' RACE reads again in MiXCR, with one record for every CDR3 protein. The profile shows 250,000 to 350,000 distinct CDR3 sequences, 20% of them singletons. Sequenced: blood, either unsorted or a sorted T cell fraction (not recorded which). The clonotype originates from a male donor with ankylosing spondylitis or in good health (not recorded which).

CDR3 sequence: CASSKAGSPLYRNQPQHF. CDR3 coding DNA: TGTGCCAGCAGCAAAGCGGGCAGTCCCTTATATCGCAATCAGCCCCAGCATTTT. The V and J genes are TRBV21-1 and TRBJ1-5. TRBV21-1 is a documented pseudogene. This CDR3 has 18 amino acids.